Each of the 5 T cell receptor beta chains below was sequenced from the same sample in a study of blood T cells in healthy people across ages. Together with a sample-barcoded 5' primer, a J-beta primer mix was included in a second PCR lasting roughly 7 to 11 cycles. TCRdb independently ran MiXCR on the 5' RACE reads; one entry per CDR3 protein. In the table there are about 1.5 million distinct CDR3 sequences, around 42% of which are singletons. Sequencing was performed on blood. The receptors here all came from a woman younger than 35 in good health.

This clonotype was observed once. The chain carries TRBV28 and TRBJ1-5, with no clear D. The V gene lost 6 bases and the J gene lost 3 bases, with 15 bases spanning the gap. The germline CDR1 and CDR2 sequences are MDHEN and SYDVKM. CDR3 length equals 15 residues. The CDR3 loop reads CASRVSRTDNQPQHF. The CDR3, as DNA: TGTGCCAGCAGAGTTTCGCGGACGGACAATCAGCCCCAGCATTTT.

In DNA form, the CDR3 reads TGTGCCAGCAGCGTAGCCCGGACCACTGAAGCTTTCTTT. Translated: CASSVARTTEAFF. This chain uses TRBV9 with TRBJ1-1; no firm D call. The germline gives CDR1 SGDLS, CDR2 YYNGEE. CDR3 length: 13 amino acids. V lost 0 bases and J lost 4, with 7 bases in between.

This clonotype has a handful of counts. The CDR3 loop is CATIQGRSPLHF. CDR3 sequence (DNA): TGTGCCACAATCCAGGGTAGATCACCCCTCCACTTT. The chain is built from TRBV28 and TRBJ1-6; tentative D call: TRBD1 (5 bases). Germline assignment: CDR1 MDHEN and CDR2 SYDVKM. CDR3 length: 12 amino acids. V was cut by 10 bases and J by 10 bases, with 14 bases left in between.

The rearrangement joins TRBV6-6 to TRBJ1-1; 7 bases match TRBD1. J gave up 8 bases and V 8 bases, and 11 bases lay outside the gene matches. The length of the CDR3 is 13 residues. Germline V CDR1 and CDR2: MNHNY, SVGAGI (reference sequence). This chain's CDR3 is CASGNRGEIEAFF. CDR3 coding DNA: TGTGCCAGCGGCAACAGGGGAGAAATAGAAGCTTTCTTT.

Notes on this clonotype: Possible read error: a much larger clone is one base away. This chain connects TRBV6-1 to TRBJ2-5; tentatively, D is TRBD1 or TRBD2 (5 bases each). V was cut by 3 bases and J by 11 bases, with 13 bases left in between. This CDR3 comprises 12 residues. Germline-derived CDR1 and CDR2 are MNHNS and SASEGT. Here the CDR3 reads CASSELRGEQYF. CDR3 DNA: TGTGCCAGCAGTGAGCTGAGGGGTGAGCAGTACTTC.